The 16 T cell receptor beta chains below were found in one sample sequenced in a study of T cell responses to AZD1222 COVID-19 vaccine. Using immunoSEQ multiplex PCR, the repertoire was profiled, and TCRdb retains in-frame clones only, with some absent. The table shows 120,000 to 150,000 clones, with 91% occurring only once. The sample consisted of peripheral blood, taken on day 0 of AZD1222 vaccination. These receptor sequences come from an adult in good health.

This chain uses TRBV3-1 (or the pseudogene TRBV3-2) with TRBJ2-2; the D is unclear. Per the germline V gene, CDR1 is LGHDT and CDR2 is YNNKEL (reference sequence). CDR3 size: 14 residues. Trimming left V 3 bases short and J 5 bases short, with 10 bases between. The CDR3 is CASSQVEKTGELFF. In DNA form, the CDR3 reads TGTGCCAGCAGCCAGGTAGAAAAAACCGGGGAGCTGTTTTTT.

The V gene is TRBV12-5, the J gene TRBJ1-4; 10 bases map to TRBD1. Germline loops: CDR1 LGHNT, CDR2 FRNRAP. CDR3 size: 16 residues. Germline trimming cut 5 bases from V and 6 bases from J; bases unmatched to any gene: 9. DNA of the CDR3: TGTGCTAGTGGTCCCGGGACAGGGGATGGTGATGAAAAACTGTTTTTT. It is translated as CASGPGTGDGDEKLFF.

The CDR3 coding sequence is TGTGCCAGCAGCCAAGTACGCTTGCCTTACGAGCAGTACTTC. It encodes CASSQVRLPYEQYF. The chain recombines TRBV11-2 with TRBJ2-7; D uncertain. This CDR3 has 14 amino acids. CDR1 and CDR2 (germline): SGHAT, FQNNGV. Trimming pared 5 bases from V and 4 bases from J, leaving 15 bases between.

The V and J genes are TRBV4-3 and TRBJ2-2; 10 bases are shared with TRBD2. The CDR3 spans 17 residues. Germline-derived CDR1 and CDR2 are LGHNA and YSLEER. Losses at the gene ends were 0 bases for V and 5 bases for J; bases not matched to a gene: 6. The DNA of the CDR3 is TGCGCCAGCAGCCAAGAAGGGACTAGCGTTTTGACCGGGGAGCTGTTTTTT. Translating gives CASSQEGTSVLTGELFF.

This clone was detected only once. The chain is built from TRBV13 and TRBJ2-7; the D gene is possibly TRBD1 (6 bases). Germline CDR1 PRHDT, CDR2 FYEKMQ (reference sequence). Trimming removed 3 bases at V and 6 bases at J, with 15 bases between. This CDR3 is 14 amino acids long. CDR3 sequence reads: CASSLAGVFSEQYF. CDR3 nucleotides: TGTGCCAGCAGCTTGGCAGGGGTGTTTTCCGAGCAGTACTTC.

This clone has a single count. The chain carries TRBV7-8 and TRBJ1-3; no clear D. V was trimmed by 4 bases and J by 2 bases, leaving 9 bases between them. The CDR3 has 14 residues. Germline V gene sequence: CDR1 SGHVS, CDR2 FQNEAQ. CDR3 protein: CASSSRAPGNTIYF. The CDR3 region has the DNA TGTGCCAGCAGCTCCCGGGCACCTGGAAACACCATATATTTT.

The gene calls are TRBV30 and TRBJ1-2; D is ambiguous. With 0 bases removed from V and 4 bases from J, the gap between germline ends came to 15 bases. Per germline, CDR1 GTSNPN and CDR2 SVGIG (reference sequence). The CDR3 is made up of 15 amino acids. CDR3 DNA: TGTGCCTGGAGTGTTCTCCTGCAGGCAGTCTATGGCTACACCTTC. Translation: CAWSVLLQAVYGYTF.

The V and J genes are TRBV5-1 and TRBJ2-7; the match to TRBD1 covers 7 bases. The length of the CDR3 is 14 residues. Germline values: CDR1 SGHRS, CDR2 YFSETQ. With 6 bases clipped from V and 1 base from J, the junction kept 7 bases outside the gene matches. The CDR3 is CASKRQGQSYEQYF. The CDR3 nucleotides read TGCGCCAGCAAAAGACAGGGTCAATCCTACGAGCAGTACTTC.

J is TRBJ1-1 and V is TRBV5-6; 8 nucleotides line up with TRBD1. This CDR3 has 13 residues. V lost 2 bases to trimming and J lost 5 bases; unmatched junction nucleotides: 2. Germline CDR1 is SGHDT and CDR2 is YYEEEE. The CDR3 reads CASSFYRGTEAFF. The DNA for the CDR3 is TGTGCCAGCAGCTTCTACAGGGGGACTGAAGCTTTCTTT.

In nucleotides, the CDR3 is TGTGCCAGCAGCATCGACAGGCTTCTGCCCCGCTACACCTTC. Its protein is CASSIDRLLPRYTF. The rearrangement links TRBV7-9 to TRBJ1-2, with D possibly TRBD1 on 6 matching bases. V lost 5 bases and J 9 bases, leaving 19 bases between the germline ends. Germline V CDR1 and CDR2: SEHNR, FQNEAQ (reference sequence). The CDR3 totals 14 residues.

This chain uses TRBV5-6 with TRBJ2-5, with 9 bases lining up with TRBD2. The CDR3 has 16 amino acids. J lost 0 bases, V lost 0 bases, and 3 bases had no gene match. Germline V gene data show CDR1 as SGHDT and CDR2 as YYEEEE. For the CDR3, the DNA is TGTGCCAGCAGCTTGGAGCGGGGGGCGTACCAAGAGACCCAGTACTTC. It encodes CASSLERGAYQETQYF.

The rearrangement uses TRBV5-6 and TRBJ2-7; D call uncertain. V was shortened by 0 bases and J by 2 bases, with 9 bases between the two germline ends. Germline V gene sequence: CDR1 SGHDT, CDR2 YYEEEE. The CDR3 length is 14 residues. CDR3 sequence: CASSLDSGPYEQYF. The CDR3 nucleotides are TGTGCCAGCAGCTTGGATTCAGGACCCTACGAGCAGTACTTC.

The chain combines TRBV27 with TRBJ1-2; no reliable D call. The CDR3 sequence is 16 residues long. The germline V gene encodes CDR1 MNHEY and CDR2 SMNVEV (reference sequence). Trimming removed 2 bases from V and 1 base from J, with 14 bases in between. CDR3 in DNA: TGTGCCAGCAGTTTAAGGACTTCAGGTGTTAACTATGGCTACACCTTC. Translation gives CASSLRTSGVNYGYTF.

The chain is built from TRBV2 and TRBJ1-5; D is unclear. The CDR3 has 12 amino acids. Germline V gives CDR1 SNHLY, CDR2 FYNNEI. V was trimmed by 6 bases and J by 6 bases, leaving 9 bases between them. CDR3 nucleotide sequence: TGTGCCAGCAGGAGGGAGGGTCAGCCCCAGCATTTT. Translating it yields CASRREGQPQHF.

This chain joins TRBV7-2 and TRBJ2-3, with TRBD1 matching 8 bases. CDR1 and CDR2 (germline): SGHTA, FQGNSA. Losses at the gene ends were 5 bases for V and 5 bases for J; bases not matched to a gene: 3. The CDR3 totals 13 residues. CDR3 nucleotides: TGTGCCAGCAGCCCCGGGACAGGAGATACGCAGTATTTT. It yields the protein CASSPGTGDTQYF.

The chain employs TRBV5-1 and TRBJ2-1; 7 bases map to TRBD1. In germline, CDR1 is SGHRS, CDR2 YFSETQ. The CDR3 runs to 12 residues. J was trimmed by 7 bases and V by 2 bases; bases with no gene match: 0. This CDR3 is CASSLQGNEQFF. The CDR3 nucleotides are TGCGCCAGCAGCTTACAGGGGAATGAGCAGTTCTTC.